Below are 23 T cell receptor beta chains sequenced from a single sample in a study of T cell repertoires and HLA-DP antigens. For these TCRs, the target antigens are not known. Clones were sequenced by immunoSEQ multiplex PCR, and TCRdb holds only the in-frame ones, with some missing. Of 55,000 to 80,000 clones listed, around four fifths are singletons. Sequences were obtained from CD4+ T cells from PBMCs. These receptors originate from a man in his sixties in good health and CMV-seronegative.

V gene TRBV5-1 combines with J gene TRBJ2-2; 8 bases align to TRBD2. J lost 5 bases, V lost 3 bases, and 9 bases had no gene match. The germline gives CDR1 SGHRS, CDR2 YFSETQ. CDR3 size: 16 residues. Here the CDR3 reads CASSWTGGAGTGELFF. The CDR3 nucleotides are TGCGCCAGCAGCTGGACCGGGGGGGCCGGAACCGGGGAGCTGTTTTTT.

The chain recombines TRBV25-1 with TRBJ2-3, with TRBD1 matching over 7 bases. Germline CDR1 is MGHDK and CDR2 is SYGVNS. V shed 6 bases, J shed 4 bases, and the junction held 1 base outside the gene matches. This CDR3 region has 12 residues. Here the CDR3 reads CASSTGADTQYF. DNA of the CDR3: TGTGCCAGCAGCACAGGGGCAGATACGCAGTATTTT.

The DNA of the CDR3 is TGTGCCAGCAGCTTGGTCCGGGACAGAGACAATGAGCAGTTCTTC. It is translated as CASSLVRDRDNEQFF. This rearrangement joins TRBV7-8 to TRBJ2-1; 7 bases fit TRBD1. CDR1 and CDR2 from the germline V gene are SGHVS and FQNEAQ. The CDR3 loop spans 15 amino acids. Germline trimming cut 3 bases from V and 5 bases from J; bases unmatched to any gene: 7.

This chain links TRBV27 with TRBJ2-7; D is ambiguous. The CDR3 has 14 amino acids. Trimming removed 2 bases at V and 1 base at J, with 9 bases between. The V gene's germline CDR1 is MNHEY and CDR2 SMNVEV (reference sequence). The CDR3 DNA reads TGTGCCAGCAGTTTAAACCGTCAGTCCTACGAGCAGTACTTC. Encoded protein: CASSLNRQSYEQYF.

This chain joins TRBV18 and TRBJ2-6; TRBD2 might be the D (5 bases). CDR1 is KGHSH, CDR2 LQKENI, per germline. The CDR3 extends over 11 amino acids. The V gene lost 4 bases and the J gene lost 13 bases, with 8 bases spanning the gap. CDR3 protein: CASSLRDVLTF. For the CDR3, the DNA is TGTGCCAGCTCACTCCGGGATGTCCTGACTTTC.

This clone appeared once. The chain carries TRBV4-2 and TRBJ2-3; 7 nucleotides align to TRBD2. Germline trimming cut 4 bases from V and 4 bases from J; bases unmatched to any gene: 5. Germline lookup yields CDR1 LGHNA and CDR2 YNFKEQ. The CDR3 has 14 amino acids. The CDR3 DNA is TGTGCCAGCAGCCCCCTAGCGGCAGCAGATACGCAGTATTTT. It is translated as CASSPLAAADTQYF.

The chain couples TRBV9 to TRBJ2-2, with 7 bases identical to TRBD2. CDR3 size: 17 residues. The trim removed 4 bases at V and 5 bases at J, leaving 14 bases unmatched. Germline-derived CDR1 and CDR2 are SGDLS and YYNGEE. The CDR3 DNA follows: TGTGCCAGCAGCCCCCGGGGGGACCATTCTGGGACCGGGGAGCTGTTTTTT. Its protein product is CASSPRGDHSGTGELFF.

CDR3 in amino acids: CASSEGLSNEQFF. The CDR3 nucleotides are TGTGCCAGCAGTGAGGGACTATCAAATGAGCAGTTCTTC. V is TRBV2 and J is TRBJ2-1; the match to TRBD2 covers 7 bases. The CDR3 contains 13 residues. V dropped 3 bases and J dropped 7; count of bases not matched to a gene: 3. From germline, CDR1 is SNHLY and CDR2 FYNNEI.

Ten or more counts support this clone. This sequence joins TRBV7-3 and TRBJ1-1, with no clear D. The CDR3 has 14 residues. Germline loops: CDR1 SGHTA, CDR2 FQGTGA. Trimming removed 5 bases from V and 6 bases from J, with 16 bases in between. CDR3 DNA sequence: TGTGCCAGCAGCCCAAGCGGGATAGAGGCTGAAGCTTTCTTT. Translation: CASSPSGIEAEAFF. The entire variable domain, with the rest obtained from reference TRBV7-3 and TRBJ1-1, is as follows: GAGVSQTPSNKVTEKGKYVELRCDPISGHTALYWYRQSLGQGPEFLIYFQGTGAADDSGLPNDRFFAVRPEGSVSTLKIQRTERGDSAVYLCASSPSGIEAEAFFGQGTRLTVV.

The DNA of the CDR3 is TGTGCCAGCAGTGTGGAGGACAACAGGGTAAATCTAGCCAAAAACATTCAGTACTTC. This codes for CASSVEDNRVNLAKNIQYF. The chain recombines TRBV2 with TRBJ2-4; D is perhaps TRBD1 (6 bases). The V end was cut by 4 bases, the J end by 0 bases, with 22 bases between. There are 19 residues in the CDR3. The germline V gene encodes CDR1 SNHLY and CDR2 FYNNEI.

This chain joins TRBV19 and TRBJ2-3; TRBD2 aligns across 7 bases. V was pared by 5 bases and J by 4 bases, with 9 bases of the junction left unmatched. This CDR3 spans 15 amino acids. Per the germline V gene, CDR1 is LNHDA and CDR2 is SQIVND (reference sequence). The CDR3 DNA reads TGTGCCAGTAGTCGGACTAGGGTCACGCCAGATACGCAGTATTTT. Amino acids: CASSRTRVTPDTQYF.

In this sample, this clone turned up a few times. This chain connects TRBV19 to TRBJ1-5; TRBD1 agrees at 7 bases. The germline V gene has CDR1 LNHDA and CDR2 SQIVND (reference sequence). This CDR3 region has 14 residues. The J segment lost 6 bases and the V segment lost 7 bases, leaving 9 bases of the junction unmatched. This CDR3 is CASNRGRGPQPQHF. The CDR3 DNA follows: TGTGCCAGTAACCGCGGGAGGGGGCCTCAGCCCCAGCATTTT.

This clone was found many times. J is TRBJ1-1 and V is TRBV5-1; D ambiguous. The CDR3 is made up of 12 amino acids. Looked up from germline, CDR1 is SGHRS and CDR2 is YFSETQ. Between the trimmed V and J ends, which lost 2 bases and 4 bases, there was a span of 6 bases. CDR3 DNA: TGCGCCAGCAGCTTAGGAGTCACTGAAGCTTTCTTT. As protein: CASSLGVTEAFF.

V and J are TRBV4-3 and TRBJ2-1; D is undetermined. Germline assignment: CDR1 LGHNA and CDR2 YSLEER. V was clipped by 1 base and J by 5 bases, with 9 bases between them. The CDR3 extends over 14 amino acids. The CDR3 is CASSQVPKDNEQFF. The CDR3 region has the DNA TGCGCCAGCAGCCAAGTTCCTAAAGACAATGAGCAGTTCTTC.

The rearrangement uses TRBV9 and TRBJ1-4; D is uncertain. In germline, CDR1 is SGDLS, CDR2 YYNGEE. V lost 0 bases and J 0 bases, leaving 6 bases between the germline ends. The CDR3 sequence is 15 residues long. The CDR3 is CASSVGATTNEKLFF. The CDR3 DNA is TGTGCCAGCAGCGTAGGGGCCACAACTAATGAAAAACTGTTTTTT.

J is TRBJ1-2 and V is TRBV27, with D perhaps TRBD1 (6 bases). V gave up 6 bases and J gave up 7 bases, with 24 bases separating them. The CDR3 runs 16 residues. The V gene's germline CDR1 is MNHEY and CDR2 SMNVEV (reference sequence). CDR3: CASRASGGSRLSGYTF. The CDR3 DNA reads as TGTGCCAGCAGGGCCTCGGGGGGCTCTAGACTCAGTGGCTACACCTTC.

The chain joins TRBV19 to TRBJ1-5, with D possibly being TRBD1 (6 bases). The CDR3 is 17 residues long. Germline V gene lookup returns CDR1 LNHDA and CDR2 SQIVND (reference sequence). Trimming cost V 6 bases and J 1 base, with 19 bases left between them. The CDR3 coding sequence is TGTGCCAGTAGATCGATCGGGGGCGCAGGGAGCAATCAGCCCCAGCATTTT. This sequence encodes CASRSIGGAGSNQPQHF.

V is TRBV19 and J is TRBJ1-1, with a possible D match to TRBD1 (6 bases). Germline V gene data show CDR1 as LNHDA and CDR2 as SQIVND (reference sequence). V was cut by 8 bases and J by 3 bases, with 13 bases left in between. This CDR3 has 13 residues. Here the CDR3 reads CASEGGGYTEAFF. Written as DNA, the CDR3 is TGTGCCAGTGAGGGAGGGGGTTACACTGAAGCTTTCTTT.

The chain combines TRBV28 with TRBJ2-2, with D maybe TRBD1 (6 bases). From germline, CDR1 is MDHEN and CDR2 SYDVKM. The CDR3 totals 16 residues. V was cut by 6 bases and J by 4 bases, with 18 bases left in between. The chain's CDR3 is CASRLGWGRGTGELFF. The CDR3 DNA reads TGTGCCAGCAGGCTAGGGTGGGGGCGCGGCACCGGGGAGCTGTTTTTT.

The rearrangement links TRBV5-4 to TRBJ1-1; D might be TRBD1 (5 bases). Germline V CDR1 and CDR2: SGHNT, YYREEE (reference sequence). V shed 4 bases and J shed 0 bases, with 16 bases lying between them. The CDR3 has 16 residues. CDR3 sequence reads: CASSPVGGTVNTEAFF. DNA of the CDR3: TGTGCCAGCAGCCCGGTGGGGGGGACGGTGAACACTGAAGCTTTCTTT. The full variable domain, with the rest looked up from reference TRBV5-4 and TRBJ1-1, is ETGVTQSPTHLIKTRGQQVTLRCSSQSGHNTVSWYQQALGQGPQFIFQYYREEENGRGNFPPRFSGLQFPNYSSELNVNALELDDSALYLCASSPVGGTVNTEAFFGQGTRLTVV.

The table lists this clone with a count of one. V is TRBV7-7 and J is TRBJ2-7; 7 positions match TRBD1. The CDR3 spans 13 residues. In germline, CDR1 is SSHAT, CDR2 FNYEAQ (reference sequence). Unmatched junction bases numbered 7, after V lost 5 bases and J lost 6 bases. For the CDR3, the DNA is TGTGCCAGCAGCGAAACAGGGGCAAGCGAGCAGTACTTC. It translates to CASSETGASEQYF.

The rearrangement uses TRBV9 and TRBJ1-5; TRBD1 aligns across 9 bases. CDR1 and CDR2 (germline): SGDLS, YYNGEE. Trimming cost V 2 bases and J 6 bases; bases outside gene matches: 3. The CDR3 length is 14 residues. The CDR3 DNA follows: TGTGCCAGCAGCGTCACAGGGGGCACTCAGCCCCAGCATTTT. Translated, it gives CASSVTGGTQPQHF.

The chain has TRBV2 and TRBJ2-1; 8 bases fit TRBD2. Germline CDR1 SNHLY, CDR2 FYNNEI. This CDR3 comprises 18 residues. The V and J ends lost 3 bases and 8 bases, in that order; junction bases with no gene match: 18. The CDR3 loop is CASSEILVAGTADDEQFF. In DNA, the CDR3 is TGTGCCAGCAGTGAGATTCTGGTAGCGGGAACAGCGGACGATGAGCAGTTCTTC.